The rows below give T cell receptor beta chains drawn from one sample of a study of CXCR3-negative and CXCR3-positive naive CD8 T cells. TCRdb re-called the 5' RACE reads and catalogs CDR3 proteins one per entry, DNA excluded. In all, the sample yields about 43,000 distinct CDR3 sequences. Sequencing was performed on memory CD8+ T cells from blood. The receptor source for this set is a human donor in good health. Some clones in this sample may be carry-over from other donors' samples. Both conserved end residues are part of each CDR3. Size values are once, few and many counts, or a class for expanded clones, and some rows have none.

J: TRBJ2-2; V: TRBV29-1; size: -; CDR3: CSVPSSPNTGELFF
J: TRBJ2-7; V: TRBV29-1; size: -; CDR3: CSVASDNPYEQYF
J: TRBJ1-5; V: TRBV27; size: -; CDR3: CASSLRPGADQPQHF
J: TRBJ1-6; V: TRBV4-3; size: -; CDR3: CASSYRGRNSPLHF
J: TRBJ1-4; V: TRBV7-9; size: -; CDR3: CASSFRGANEKLFF
J: TRBJ2-2; V: TRBV7-3; size: -; CDR3: CASSGGLGDTGELFF
J: TRBJ1-2; V: TRBV29-1; size: -; CDR3: CSVYPGSNYGYTF
J: TRBJ2-7; V: TRBV29-1; size: -; CDR3: CSVFLAGVYEQYF
J: TRBJ2-7; V: TRBV4-1; size: -; CDR3: CASSLDPSSYEQYF
J: TRBJ1-2; V: TRBV7-8; size: -; CDR3: CASSPGGGRVDGYTF
J: TRBJ2-7; V: TRBV11-2; size: -; CDR3: CASSFAGVEQYF
J: TRBJ1-1; V: TRBV20-1; size: -; CDR3: CSAGEGQTNTEAFF
J: TRBJ1-2; V: TRBV28; size: -; CDR3: CASTHPSYDYGYTF
J: TRBJ2-7; V: TRBV15; size: -; CDR3: CATSRGPGTYEQYF
J: TRBJ2-3; V: TRBV6-4; size: -; CDR3: CASSPTGEGFTDTQYF
J: TRBJ2-1; V: TRBV27; size: -; CDR3: CASSMGWVDNEQFF
J: TRBJ1-5; V: TRBV29-1; size: -; CDR3: CSAVTGPNQPQHF
J: TRBJ2-7; V: TRBV5-1; size: -; CDR3: CASSPGEVAYEQYF
J: TRBJ1-3; V: TRBV29-1; size: -; CDR3: CSVEEVGVLSGNTIYF
J: TRBJ2-2; V: TRBV4-2; size: -; CDR3: CASSRGLAGYQTNTGELFF
J: TRBJ2-7; V: TRBV6-2/TRBV6-3; size: -; CDR3: CASREEPYEQYF
J: TRBJ2-3; V: TRBV6-5; size: -; CDR3: CASSQTLGQGADTQYF
J: TRBJ1-1; V: TRBV20-1; size: -; CDR3: CSDTLSGTTEAFF
J: TRBJ2-3; V: TRBV7-9; size: -; CDR3: CASSLTQGRSPDTQYF
J: TRBJ1-2; V: TRBV6-4; size: -; CDR3: CASSDSSSEGYTF
J: TRBJ1-1; V: TRBV20-1; size: -; CDR3: CSTRTAENTEAFF
J: TRBJ2-4; V: TRBV7-2; size: medium-sized; CDR3: CASSPGQGAYIQYF
J: TRBJ2-2; V: TRBV11-3; size: -; CDR3: CASSLRLAGATGELFF
J: TRBJ2-7; V: TRBV29-1; size: -; CDR3: CSVETTGRYEQYF
J: TRBJ1-5; V: TRBV5-1; size: -; CDR3: CASSLTYRDASNQPQHF
J: TRBJ2-7; V: TRBV4-3; size: -; CDR3: CASSQEGRGSYEQYF
J: TRBJ2-1; V: TRBV20-1; size: -; CDR3: CSAVRDRVAHNEQFF
J: TRBJ2-3; V: TRBV14; size: -; CDR3: CASSQDWVGRVGDTQYF
J: TRBJ2-2; V: TRBV29-1; size: -; CDR3: CSGRMDRDTGELFF
J: TRBJ2-2; V: TRBV5-4; size: -; CDR3: CASSRGGELFF
J: TRBJ2-3; V: TRBV7-7; size: -; CDR3: CASSFRAIDQYF
J: TRBJ2-1; V: TRBV6-4; size: -; CDR3: CASSDAGGRNEQFF
J: TRBJ2-4; V: TRBV27; size: -; CDR3: CASSRNTVAKNIQYF
J: TRBJ2-2; V: TRBV29-1; size: -; CDR3: CSVERAGRNTGELFF
J: TRBJ1-1; V: TRBV5-1; size: -; CDR3: CASSLAPEAEAFF
J: TRBJ2-7; V: TRBV27; size: -; CDR3: CASSLSLDRAPYEQYF
J: TRBJ2-7; V: TRBV6-2/TRBV6-3; size: -; CDR3: CASSYEAYEQYF
J: TRBJ1-1; V: TRBV29-1; size: -; CDR3: CSVPDRHTEAFF
J: TRBJ2-5; V: TRBV4-3; size: -; CDR3: CASSQLAGVQETQYF
J: TRBJ2-5; V: TRBV3-1; size: -; CDR3: CASSQDSGLALGETQYF
J: TRBJ2-5; V: TRBV20-1; size: -; CDR3: CSARDPWLVEQETQYF
J: TRBJ1-1; V: TRBV6-2/TRBV6-3; size: -; CDR3: CASSYLFTEAFF
J: TRBJ2-5; V: TRBV20-1; size: -; CDR3: CSAPRRGQETQYF
J: TRBJ2-2; V: TRBV20-1; size: -; CDR3: CSARAPGLETGELFF
J: TRBJ2-5; V: TRBV2; size: -; CDR3: CASSDTRLQETQYF
J: TRBJ2-1; V: TRBV4-1; size: -; CDR3: CASSPSGNEQFF
J: TRBJ1-6; V: TRBV7-2; size: -; CDR3: CASSLEGATSSYNSPLHF
J: TRBJ1-1; V: TRBV4-3; size: -; CDR3: CASSQDRAANTEAFF
J: TRBJ2-7; V: TRBV29-1; size: -; CDR3: CSVAPGQGNEQYF
J: TRBJ1-1; V: TRBV28; size: -; CDR3: CASGKVLAVPGTEAFF
J: TRBJ1-6; V: TRBV4-3; size: -; CDR3: CASSTGENSPLHF
J: TRBJ2-5; V: TRBV4-2; size: -; CDR3: CASSQDMLTGGPISQETQYF